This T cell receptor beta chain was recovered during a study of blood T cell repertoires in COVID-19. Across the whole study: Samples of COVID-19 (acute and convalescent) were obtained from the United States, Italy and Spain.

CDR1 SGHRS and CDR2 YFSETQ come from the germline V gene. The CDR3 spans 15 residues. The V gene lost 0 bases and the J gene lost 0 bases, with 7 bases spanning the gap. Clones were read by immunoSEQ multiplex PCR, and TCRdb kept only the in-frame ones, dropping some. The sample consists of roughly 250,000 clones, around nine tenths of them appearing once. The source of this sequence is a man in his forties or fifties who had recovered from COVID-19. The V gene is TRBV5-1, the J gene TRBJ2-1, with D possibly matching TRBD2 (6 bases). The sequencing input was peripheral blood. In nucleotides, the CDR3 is TGCGCCAGCAGCTTGGGGCGGGACTCCTACAATGAGCAGTTCTTC. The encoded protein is CASSLGRDSYNEQFF.